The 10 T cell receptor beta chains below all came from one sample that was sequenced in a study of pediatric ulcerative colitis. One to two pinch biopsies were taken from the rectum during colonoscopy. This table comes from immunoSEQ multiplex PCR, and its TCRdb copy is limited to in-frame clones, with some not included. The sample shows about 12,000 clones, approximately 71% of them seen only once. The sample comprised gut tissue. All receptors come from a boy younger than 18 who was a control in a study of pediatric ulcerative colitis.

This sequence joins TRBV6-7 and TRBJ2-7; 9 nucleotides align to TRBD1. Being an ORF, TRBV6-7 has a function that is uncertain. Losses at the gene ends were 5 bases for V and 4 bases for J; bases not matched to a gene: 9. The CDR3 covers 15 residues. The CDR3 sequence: CASSHDRGMRYEQYV. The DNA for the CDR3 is TGTGCCAGCAGTCACGACAGGGGGATGAGGTACGAGCAGTACGTC.

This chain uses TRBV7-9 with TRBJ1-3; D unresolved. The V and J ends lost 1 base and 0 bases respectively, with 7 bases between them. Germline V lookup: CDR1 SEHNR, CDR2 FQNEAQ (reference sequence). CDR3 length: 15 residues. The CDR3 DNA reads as TGTGCCAGCAGCTTAGTCCTTGGCTCTGGAAACACCATATATTTT. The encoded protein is CASSLVLGSGNTIYF.

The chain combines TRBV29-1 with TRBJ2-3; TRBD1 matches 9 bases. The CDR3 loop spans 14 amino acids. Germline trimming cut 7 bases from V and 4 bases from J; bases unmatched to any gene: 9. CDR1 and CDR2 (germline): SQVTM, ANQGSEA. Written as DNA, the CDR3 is TGCAGCGCCGAACCGGGACAGGGTGCAGATACGCAGTATTTT. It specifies CSAEPGQGADTQYF.

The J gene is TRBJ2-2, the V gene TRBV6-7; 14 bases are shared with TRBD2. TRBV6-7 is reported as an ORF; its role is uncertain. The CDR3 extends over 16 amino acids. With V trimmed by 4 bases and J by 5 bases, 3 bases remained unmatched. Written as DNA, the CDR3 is TGTGCCAGCAGTTTTGGACTAGCGGGAGGAACCGGGGAGCTGTTTTTT. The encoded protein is CASSFGLAGGTGELFF.

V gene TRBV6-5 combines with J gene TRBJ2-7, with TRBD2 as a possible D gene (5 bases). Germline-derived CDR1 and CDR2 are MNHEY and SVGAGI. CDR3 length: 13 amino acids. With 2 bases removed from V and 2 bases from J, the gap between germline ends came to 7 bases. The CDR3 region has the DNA TGTGCCAGCAGTTACGGACTGACCTACGAGCAGTACTTC. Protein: CASSYGLTYEQYF.

In DNA, the CDR3 is TGTGCCAGCAGCTTAGGGACAGGGGTCTCTGGGGCCAACGTCCTGACTTTC. This codes for CASSLGTGVSGANVLTF. The chain combines TRBV7-3 with TRBJ2-6; 10 nucleotides align to TRBD1. The CDR3 runs 17 residues. The trim removed 2 bases at V and 0 bases at J, leaving 1 base unmatched. CDR1 is SGHTA, CDR2 FQGTGA, per germline.

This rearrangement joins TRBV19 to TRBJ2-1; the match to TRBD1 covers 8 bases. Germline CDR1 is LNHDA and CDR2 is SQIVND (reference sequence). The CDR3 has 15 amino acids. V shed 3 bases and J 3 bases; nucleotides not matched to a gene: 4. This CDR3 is CASSMDRAFYNEQFF. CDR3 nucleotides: TGTGCCAGTAGTATGGACAGGGCCTTCTACAATGAGCAGTTCTTC.

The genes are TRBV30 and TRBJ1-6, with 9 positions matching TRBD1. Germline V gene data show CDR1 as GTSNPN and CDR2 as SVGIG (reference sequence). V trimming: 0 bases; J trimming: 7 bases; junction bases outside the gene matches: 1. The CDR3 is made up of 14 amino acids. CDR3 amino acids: CAWSVGTGNSPLHF. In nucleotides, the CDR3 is TGTGCCTGGAGTGTAGGGACAGGGAATTCACCCCTCCACTTT.

DNA of the CDR3: TGTGCCAGCAGCCAAGTCCCTAGGGCAGATACGCAGTATTTT. The encoded protein is CASSQVPRADTQYF. The chain carries TRBV4-2 and TRBJ2-3; D remains unclear. This CDR3 is 14 amino acids long. The germline V and J ends were trimmed by 1 base and 4 bases, with 9 bases remaining between them. Germline CDR1 is LGHNA and CDR2 is YNFKEQ.

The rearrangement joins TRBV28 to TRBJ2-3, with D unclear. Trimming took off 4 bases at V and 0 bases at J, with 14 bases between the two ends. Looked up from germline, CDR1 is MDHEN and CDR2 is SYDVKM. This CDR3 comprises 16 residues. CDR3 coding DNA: TGTGCCAGCAGTTCCCCTAACGGGCCGAGCACAGATACGCAGTATTTT. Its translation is CASSSPNGPSTDTQYF.